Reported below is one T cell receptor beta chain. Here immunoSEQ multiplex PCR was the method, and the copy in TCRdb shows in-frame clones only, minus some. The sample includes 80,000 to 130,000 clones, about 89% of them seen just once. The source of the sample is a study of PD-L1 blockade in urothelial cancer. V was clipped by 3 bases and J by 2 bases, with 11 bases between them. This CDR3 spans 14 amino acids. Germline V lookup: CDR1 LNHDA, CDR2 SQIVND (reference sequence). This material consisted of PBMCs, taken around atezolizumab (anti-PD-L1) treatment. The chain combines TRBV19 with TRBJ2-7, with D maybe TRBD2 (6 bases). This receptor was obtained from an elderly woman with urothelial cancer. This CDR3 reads CASSMLASPYEQYF. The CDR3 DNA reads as TGTGCCAGTAGTATGCTAGCGTCCCCCTACGAGCAGTACTTC.